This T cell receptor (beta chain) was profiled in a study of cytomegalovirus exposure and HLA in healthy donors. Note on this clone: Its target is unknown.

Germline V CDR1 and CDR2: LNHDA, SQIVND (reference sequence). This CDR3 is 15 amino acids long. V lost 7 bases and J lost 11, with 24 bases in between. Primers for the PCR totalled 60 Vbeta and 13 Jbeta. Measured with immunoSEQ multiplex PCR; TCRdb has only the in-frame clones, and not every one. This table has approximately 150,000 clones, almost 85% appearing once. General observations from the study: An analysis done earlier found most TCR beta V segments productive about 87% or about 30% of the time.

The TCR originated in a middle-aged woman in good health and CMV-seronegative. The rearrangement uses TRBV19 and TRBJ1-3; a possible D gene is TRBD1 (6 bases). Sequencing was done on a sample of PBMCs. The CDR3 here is CASTTSQPKGEPIYF. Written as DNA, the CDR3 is TGTGCCAGTACCACAAGCCAACCGAAGGGGGAGCCCATATATTTT.